The sequence of this T cell receptor (beta chain) was determined in a study of long-term antiretroviral therapy in people with HIV. The CDR3 length is 17 residues. Per the germline V gene, CDR1 is MNHEY and CDR2 is SMNVEV (reference sequence). The trim removed 6 bases at V and 5 bases at J, leaving 16 bases unmatched. Run at survey level, the immunoSEQ assay was version v3.0. Here immunoSEQ multiplex PCR was the method, and the copy in TCRdb shows in-frame clones only, minus some. Among around 9,600 clones listed, about 78% were seen once. The V gene is TRBV27, the J gene TRBJ2-3, with TRBD1 identical over 8 bases. The TCR was taken from a man aged 25 to 40 with HIV. The sample consisted of unsorted PBMCs, taken 0.4 years before starting antiretroviral therapy. The CDR3 DNA sequence: TGTGCCAGCAGCCCCTTGAACCGGGGACAGGTAATAGATACGCAGTATTTT. Amino acids: CASSPLNRGQVIDTQYF.